The source of this T cell receptor beta chain is a study of blood T cell repertoires in COVID-19. Study at large: COVID-19 samples collected from the United States, Italy and Spain covered acute and convalescent phases. Nucleic acid was either cDNA or gDNA, and it came from T cells, B-cell-depleted T cells, or PBMCs.

Looked up from germline, CDR1 is SGHVS and CDR2 is FQNEAQ. Losses at the gene ends were 0 bases for V and 2 bases for J; bases not matched to a gene: 4. There are 15 residues in the CDR3. Study processing details: Cell counts per sample came from amplifying reference gene primers. TCRdb keeps only in-frame clones here, not all; method: immunoSEQ multiplex PCR. D and trimming come from the DNA, and the V and J calls and clone size come from that table. The profile shows 150,000 to 200,000 clones, 80% to 90% of them singletons. Sequencing used peripheral blood. The receptor comes from a man in his sixties with acute or convalescent COVID-19. The V gene is TRBV7-8, the J gene TRBJ2-7, with 7 nucleotides matching TRBD1. The CDR3 nucleotides are TGTGCCAGCAGCTTAGCTGGGACAGCAACCTACGAGCAGTACTTC. Translated, it gives CASSLAGTATYEQYF. Full variable domain (missing parts from reference TRBV7-8 and TRBJ2-7): GAGVSQSPRYKVAKRGQDVALRCDPISGHVSLFWYQQALGQGPEFLTYFQNEAQLDKSGLPSDRFFAERPEGSVSTLKIQRTQQEDSAVYLCASSLAGTATYEQYFGPGTRLTVT.